Each of the 12 T cell receptor beta chains below was sequenced from the same sample in a study of blood T cell repertoires in COVID-19. Clones were sequenced by immunoSEQ multiplex PCR, and TCRdb holds only the in-frame ones, with some missing. The sample yields about 180,000 clones, approximately 80% seen once. Sequencing was carried out using PBMCs or T cells enriched from blood (not recorded which). These receptors originate from a man aged 55 to 69 who had been exposed to COVID-19.

This sequence joins TRBV4-3 and TRBJ2-2, with a weak D call TRBD1 (5 bases). The V end was cut by 0 bases, the J end by 5 bases, with 13 bases between. CDR3 length equals 16 residues. CDR1 is LGHNA, CDR2 YSLEER, per germline. CDR3 amino acids: CASSQDRSRVTGELFF. The CDR3 DNA is TGCGCCAGCAGCCAAGACCGGAGCAGGGTTACCGGGGAGCTGTTTTTT.

The chain combines TRBV3-1 (or the pseudogene TRBV3-2) with TRBJ2-3; D gene ambiguous. CDR1 and CDR2 (germline): LGHDT, YNNKEL (reference sequence). The CDR3 is 16 amino acids. V was shortened by 4 bases and J by 0 bases, with 14 bases between the two germline ends. CDR3 sequence: CASSLRGGSSTDTQYF. The DNA for the CDR3 is TGTGCCAGCAGCCTCCGCGGCGGTTCTAGCACAGATACGCAGTATTTT.

The chain combines TRBV6-5 with TRBJ2-2, with D tentatively TRBD2 (5 bases). Germline values: CDR1 MNHEY, CDR2 SVGAGI. The CDR3 covers 16 residues. Deletions cut 2 bases from V and 1 base from J, with 11 bases between. The CDR3 DNA reads as TGTGCCAGCAGTTACCCGCGGGCACTGAACACCGGGGAGCTGTTTTTT. It specifies CASSYPRALNTGELFF.

This clone appeared a few times. CDR3 sequence reads: CASSRLQGQETQYF. As DNA, the CDR3 is TGCGCCAGCAGCCGCCTACAGGGTCAAGAGACCCAGTACTTC. The chain links TRBV23-1 to TRBJ2-5; D may be TRBD1 (6 bases). TRBV23-1 belongs to the ORF category, with a function that is uncertain. The ends were cut back, 6 bases at V and 2 bases at J, with 13 bases in the middle. The CDR3 covers 14 residues.

The chain joins TRBV20-1 to TRBJ2-3; no firm D call. V was clipped by 6 bases and J by 4 bases, with 8 bases between them. The CDR3 consists of 11 residues. The germline gives CDR1 DFQATT, CDR2 SNEGSKA (reference sequence). The CDR3 DNA follows: TGCAGTGCCCCCTTCCCAGATACGCAGTATTTT. Residues: CSAPFPDTQYF.

The chain recombines TRBV5-1 with TRBJ2-2; a possible D gene is TRBD2 (5 bases). In germline, CDR1 is SGHRS, CDR2 YFSETQ. The CDR3 consists of 14 residues. Between the trimmed V and J ends, which lost 0 bases and 5 bases, there was a span of 8 bases. Written as DNA, the CDR3 is TGCGCCAGCAGCTTGGGGTCGGGGACCGGGGAGCTGTTTTTT. It translates to CASSLGSGTGELFF.

This clone was observed a single time. The V and J genes are TRBV28 and TRBJ2-1; 7 bases map to TRBD2. The length of the CDR3 is 15 residues. Germline V gene sequence: CDR1 MDHEN, CDR2 SYDVKM. Losses at the gene ends were 6 bases for V and 0 bases for J; bases not matched to a gene: 5. The chain's CDR3 is CASSPSGSSYNEQFF. The CDR3 DNA sequence: TGTGCCAGCAGCCCTAGCGGAAGCTCCTACAATGAGCAGTTCTTC.

The rearrangement uses TRBV3-1 (or the pseudogene TRBV3-2) and TRBJ1-5; 9 bases match TRBD1. J was trimmed by 4 bases and V by 3 bases; bases with no gene match: 10. Germline V lookup: CDR1 LGHDT, CDR2 YNNKEL (reference sequence). The CDR3 covers 17 residues. CDR3 DNA: TGTGCCAGCAGCCAGAGGGCGACCGGGACAGGGAATCAGCCCCAGCATTTT. As protein: CASSQRATGTGNQPQHF.

V usage is TRBV9 and J usage is TRBJ2-1; 14 positions match TRBD2. Germline assignment: CDR1 SGDLS and CDR2 YYNGEE. The CDR3 is 16 residues long. V was pared by 2 bases and J by 5 bases, with 3 bases of the junction left unmatched. CDR3 bases: TGTGCCAGCAGCGTGGGGGGACTAGCGGGAGACAATGAGCAGTTCTTC. Protein: CASSVGGLAGDNEQFF.

The rearrangement uses TRBV11-2 and TRBJ1-1, with 7 bases aligning to TRBD1. Germline values: CDR1 SGHAT, CDR2 FQNNGV. This CDR3 comprises 17 residues. Trimming took 5 bases from V and 5 from J; bases not matched to a gene: 17. This CDR3 is CASSHRETGRRGTEAFF. For the CDR3, the DNA is TGTGCCAGCAGCCACCGGGAGACAGGGCGCCGGGGGACTGAAGCTTTCTTT.

The chain couples TRBV7-9 to TRBJ1-2; weak D call: TRBD1 (5 bases). Trimming removed 5 bases at V and 2 bases at J, with 9 bases between. The CDR3 consists of 13 residues. CDR1 is SEHNR, CDR2 FQNEAQ, per germline (reference sequence). This CDR3 reads CASSNRGNYGYTF. As DNA, the CDR3 is TGTGCCAGCAGCAATCGGGGGAACTATGGCTACACCTTC.

The chain is built from TRBV11-2 and TRBJ1-1, with a tentative D call TRBD1 (5 bases). CDR3 length: 14 residues. With 4 bases removed from V and 1 base from J, the gap between germline ends came to 10 bases. Germline-derived CDR1 and CDR2 are SGHAT and FQNNGV. CDR3 DNA sequence: TGTGCCAGCAGCTCGCTGACAGAGAACACTGAAGCTTTCTTT. Its translation is CASSSLTENTEAFF.